Listed below are T cell receptor beta chains from one sample, sequenced in a study of PD-1 blockade in classical Hodgkin lymphoma. Produced via immunoSEQ multiplex PCR; TCRdb's table is partial and in-frame only. The sample has 70,000 to 85,000 clones, about 92% seen once. The material sequenced was peripheral blood mononuclear cells (PBMCs), taken at baseline. Receptors originate from a human donor with classical Hodgkin lymphoma. Both conserved end residues are part of each CDR3. The order of the fields is V gene, clone size, J gene, D gene, CDR3 DNA, CDR3 protein. A D gene is named only where the DNA matches it firmly. Clone size is not always given. Where it is, it says once, few, many or a class for expanded clones.

V: TRBV9
size: NA
J: TRBJ2-1
D: NA
DNA: TGTGCCAGCAGCGTAGAATCTCTCAGTCCCCACAATGAGCAGTTCTTC
CDR3: CASSVESLSPHNEQFF

V: TRBV27
size: NA
J: TRBJ1-5
D: NA
DNA: TGTGCCAGCAGTTTTTCGGGGGCGCCGGATCAGCCCCAGCATTTT
CDR3: CASSFSGAPDQPQHF

V: TRBV5-1
size: NA
J: TRBJ1-3
D: NA
DNA: TGCGCCAGCAGCTTCGACGGGGCAGGGTCGGCGTTTGGAAACACCATATATTTT
CDR3: CASSFDGAGSAFGNTIYF

V: TRBV7-9
size: NA
J: TRBJ2-1
D: TRBD2
DNA: TGTGCCAGCAGCCGACTAGCGGGAGGGCCCTCGTACAATGAGCAGTTCTTC
CDR3: CASSRLAGGPSYNEQFF

V: TRBV29-1
size: once
J: TRBJ2-1
D: TRBD2
DNA: TGCAGCGGGGAAGGGACTAGCGGGAGCCACAACGAGCAGTTCTTC
CDR3: CSGEGTSGSHNEQFF

V: TRBV7-6
size: NA
J: TRBJ2-7
D: NA
DNA: TGTGCCAGCAGCTTAGCGGACTACGAGCAGTACTTC
CDR3: CASSLADYEQYF

V: TRBV29-1
size: NA
J: TRBJ2-2
D: TRBD2
DNA: TGCAGCGTCATGGGGCCTAGCGGGAAGAACACCGGGGAGCTGTTTTTT
CDR3: CSVMGPSGKNTGELFF

V: TRBV15
size: NA
J: TRBJ2-7
D: NA
DNA: TGTGCCACCAGCGCGGGCCTTCAGCCCCACGAGCAGTACTTC
CDR3: CATSAGLQPHEQYF

V: TRBV5-6
size: NA
J: TRBJ2-1
D: TRBD2
DNA: TGTGCCAGCAGCCATTGGCGGGAGCGGTTGATGACGGGCTACAATGAGCAGTTCTTC
CDR3: CASSHWRERLMTGYNEQFF

V: TRBV29-1
size: NA
J: TRBJ2-7
D: NA
DNA: TGCAGCGTTGAAGTTGACCGGGCCGCCGGGCACTACGAGCAGTACTTC
CDR3: CSVEVDRAAGHYEQYF

V: TRBV9
size: NA
J: TRBJ2-3
D: TRBD1
DNA: TGTGCCAGCAGCCTCCGGACAGGGAGCACAGATACGCAGTATTTT
CDR3: CASSLRTGSTDTQYF

V: TRBV9
size: NA
J: TRBJ1-3
D: NA
DNA: TGTGCCAGCAGCGCCGACGGGAGCTCTGGAAACACCATATATTTT
CDR3: CASSADGSSGNTIYF

V: TRBV5-1
size: NA
J: TRBJ2-7
D: NA
DNA: TGCGCCAGCAGCTTGGCCGACAGCTCCTACGAGCAGTACTTC
CDR3: CASSLADSSYEQYF

V: TRBV21-1
size: NA
J: TRBJ2-7
D: NA
DNA: TGTGCCAGCAACCGACTAGCTCAGCCCCCCTACGAGCAGTACTTC
CDR3: CASNRLAQPPYEQYF

V: TRBV13
size: NA
J: TRBJ2-5
D: TRBD2
DNA: TGTGCCAGCAGCTTAGACCGAGGGAGGGCCGTAAAGACCCAGTACTTC
CDR3: CASSLDRGRAVKTQYF

V: TRBV7-2
size: NA
J: TRBJ1-5
D: NA
DNA: TGTGCCAGCAGCTTAGAGAATCAGCCCCAGCATTTT
CDR3: CASSLENQPQHF

V: TRBV19
size: NA
J: TRBJ2-6
D: NA
DNA: TGTGCCAGTAGTATAGAAATCTTCTCTGGGGCCAACGTCCTGACTTTC
CDR3: CASSIEIFSGANVLTF